This TCR beta chain was sequenced in a study of T cell repertoires and leukemia-associated antigens. Study information: Samples yielded about 3 to 5.0 million effective reads each, around 15 million overall.

The CDR3 loop spans 14 amino acids. Trimming stripped 5 bases from V and 8 bases from J, with 16 bases between. The V gene's germline CDR1 is WNHNN and CDR2 SYGVQD (reference sequence). The CD3+ T cells first had an overnight rest without serum. In TCRdb, the 5' RACE reads were re-called with MiXCR into one record per CDR3 protein. The sample records 13,000 to 15,000 distinct CDR3 sequences, approximately 37% being singletons. Study observations and caveats: Specificity and function of the expanded clones need further investigation. V, J, VDJ and CDR3 counts did not differ significantly among groups.

As regards this clonotype: Its cognate antigen is unknown.

The chain couples TRBV10-1 to TRBJ2-1, with unresolved D. Sequencing was performed on CD3+ T cells sorted from blood and cultured. This TCR came from a female donor in good health. The CDR3 is CASSKDKQKDEQFF. CDR3 nucleotides: TGCGCCAGCAGTAAAGACAAGCAGAAGGATGAGCAGTTCTTC.